These T cell receptor beta chains were read from a single sample in a study of blood T cell repertoires in COVID-19. Measured with immunoSEQ multiplex PCR; TCRdb has only the in-frame clones, and not every one. This sample has about 180,000 clones; roughly 77% occur once, and the top ten carry 10% to 15%. The specimen sequenced was peripheral blood. The receptor source for this set is a woman older than 75 with COVID-19, enrolled during active disease. The CDR3 runs from the conserved cysteine through the conserved F or W. The D gene is left open where the match is weak. Clone size appears in some rows only: once, few, many, or a class for an expanded clone.

j_gene	v_gene	abundance	d_gene	CDR3aa	CDR3nt
TRBJ2-1	TRBV19	.	TRBD2	CASSIFGGSDEQFF	TGTGCCAGTAGTATTTTCGGCGGGAGCGATGAGCAGTTCTTC
TRBJ2-2	TRBV23-1	once	.	CASSQSETGSTNTGELFF	TGCGCCAGCAGTCAATCTGAGACAGGTTCAACGAACACCGGGGAGCTGTTTTTT
TRBJ2-5	TRBV5-1	.	.	CASSFDSPQETQYF	TGCGCCAGCAGCTTCGACAGCCCACAAGAGACCCAGTACTTC
TRBJ2-7	TRBV7-6	once	TRBD1	CASSLVPGGGYEQYF	TGTGCCAGCAGCTTAGTGCCAGGGGGCGGCTACGAGCAGTACTTC
TRBJ2-1	TRBV4-2	.	.	CASSQEVNSWLGNEQFF	TGTGCCAGCAGCCAAGAGGTAAACAGTTGGTTGGGCAATGAGCAGTTCTTC
TRBJ1-2	TRBV7-2	few	.	CASSPRHRTDYGYTF	TGTGCCAGCAGCCCCCGACACCGAACGGACTATGGCTACACCTTC
TRBJ1-1	TRBV28	.	TRBD1	CASSQGQRNTEAFF	TGTGCCAGCAGCCAGGGACAGAGGAACACTGAAGCTTTCTTT
TRBJ2-7	TRBV10-3	few	.	CAISDRGGIRSYEQYF	TGTGCCATCAGTGATCGTGGGGGGATAAGGTCCTACGAGCAGTACTTC
TRBJ2-3	TRBV7-3	.	TRBD1	CASSLLGQGPRMNTDTQYF	TGTGCCAGCAGCTTATTGGGACAGGGGCCTAGGATGAACACAGATACGCAGTATTTT
TRBJ2-2	TRBV6-1	.	.	CASSEARAGVGELFF	TGTGCCAGCAGTGAAGCGCGGGCTGGCGTCGGGGAGCTGTTTTTT
TRBJ1-5	TRBV2	.	TRBD1	CASSERTGGNQPQHF	TGTGCCAGCAGTGAGAGGACAGGGGGCAACCAGCCCCAGCATTTT
TRBJ2-5	TRBV4-2	.	TRBD2	CASSQDPTSGNQETQYF	TGTGCCAGCAGCCAAGATCCGACTAGCGGGAACCAAGAGACCCAGTACTTC
TRBJ2-1	TRBV7-9	few	.	CASSPNRDEQFF	TGTGCCAGCAGCCCCAATCGGGATGAGCAGTTCTTC
TRBJ2-3	TRBV6-2/TRBV6-3	.	.	CASSYPPTGPSTDTQYF	TGTGCCAGCAGTTACCCTCCAACAGGTCCTAGCACAGATACGCAGTATTTT
TRBJ1-5	TRBV5-6	few	TRBD1	CASSLGAGGGNQPQHF	TGTGCCAGCAGCTTGGGGGCAGGGGGTGGCAATCAGCCCCAGCATTTT
TRBJ2-1	TRBV30	once	TRBD2	CASKRGGGNEQFF	TGTGCCTCTAAACGGGGGGGCGGGAATGAGCAGTTCTTC
TRBJ2-3	TRBV11-2	.	TRBD2	CASSLTSGGPSTDTQYF	TGTGCCAGCAGCCTAACTAGCGGGGGCCCATCCACAGATACGCAGTATTTT
TRBJ1-1	TRBV16	.	.	CASSQWVREAEAFF	TGTGCCAGCAGCCAATGGGTACGGGAAGCTGAAGCTTTCTTT
TRBJ2-1	TRBV9	.	TRBD2	CASTHRRASGRANEQFF	TGTGCCAGCACCCACCGCAGGGCGAGCGGGAGGGCCAATGAGCAGTTCTTC
TRBJ1-5	TRBV7-9	few	.	CASSQDTQPQHF	TGTGCCAGCAGCCAAGACACTCAGCCCCAGCATTTT
TRBJ2-2	TRBV25-1	.	.	CASSGSGTGELFF	TGTGCCAGCAGTGGCAGTGGCACCGGGGAGCTGTTTTTT
TRBJ2-3	TRBV10-3	.	TRBD2	CAISGTSGYTDTQYF	TGTGCCATCAGTGGGACTAGCGGTTACACAGATACGCAGTATTTT
TRBJ2-5	TRBV11-3	.	.	CASSYGQSQETQYF	TGTGCCAGCAGCTATGGACAGTCCCAAGAGACCCAGTACTTC
TRBJ2-1	TRBV4-2	.	.	CASSQEGGGYEQFF	TGTGCCAGCAGCCAAGAAGGGGGGGGCTATGAGCAGTTCTTC
TRBJ2-5	TRBV19	.	.	CASSIEAGRETQYF	TGTGCCAGTAGTATAGAGGCAGGGCGGGAGACCCAGTACTTC
TRBJ2-5	TRBV29-1	.	TRBD2	CSVGRLAGAQRYQETQYF	TGCAGCGTGGGACGACTAGCGGGGGCCCAACGGTACCAAGAGACCCAGTACTTC
TRBJ2-3	TRBV6-5	.	TRBD2	CASRPTSGRADTQYF	TGTGCCAGCAGACCCACTAGCGGGAGAGCAGATACGCAGTATTTT
TRBJ2-7	TRBV12-3/TRBV12-4	.	.	CASSFNRDGEQYF	TGTGCCAGCAGTTTTAACAGGGACGGCGAGCAGTACTTC
TRBJ2-7	TRBV7-2	.	.	CASSLGAIESYEQYF	TGTGCCAGCAGCTTAGGGGCTATCGAATCCTACGAGCAGTACTTC